Listed here are 2 T cell receptor beta chains from one sample, sequenced in a study of control samples from healthy donors and cancer patients. Sequenced by immunoSEQ multiplex PCR; TCRdb stores in-frame clones only, minus some. The repertoire includes 100,000 to 150,000 clones, around 90% of them detected once, and roughly 7.8% sits in the top ten. Material: blood. These receptors all stem from a man in his late teens or twenties in good health.

The chain recombines TRBV5-1 with TRBJ2-5; TRBD2 aligns across 12 bases. The V and J ends lost 4 bases and 2 bases, in that order; junction bases with no gene match: 3. CDR3 length: 15 amino acids. The V gene's germline CDR1 is SGHRS and CDR2 YFSETQ. CDR3 protein: CASSAGLAGQETQYF. CDR3 nucleotide sequence: TGCGCCAGCAGCGCCGGACTAGCGGGGCAAGAGACCCAGTACTTC.

This clone showed up just a few times. The J gene is TRBJ2-2, the V gene TRBV5-4; D is ambiguous. The V and J ends lost 4 bases and 2 bases respectively, with 6 bases between them. In germline, CDR1 is SGHNT, CDR2 YYREEE (reference sequence). This CDR3 is 13 amino acids long. The CDR3 protein is CASSGTNTGELFF. In DNA, the CDR3 is TGTGCCAGCAGCGGCACTAACACCGGGGAGCTGTTTTTT. Looking up the rest from reference TRBV5-4 and TRBJ2-2 gives the full variable domain: ETGVTQSPTHLIKTRGQQVTLRCSSQSGHNTVSWYQQALGQGPQFIFQYYREEENGRGNFPPRFSGLQFPNYSSELNVNALELDDSALYLCASSGTNTGELFFGEGSRLTVL.